This T cell receptor (beta chain) was sequenced for a study of T cell responses to AZD1222 COVID-19 vaccine. The CDR3 length is 14 residues. Trimming removed 4 bases from V and 0 bases from J, with 7 bases in between. Per the germline V gene, CDR1 is SEHNR and CDR2 is FQNEAQ (reference sequence). Some clones are missing from TCRdb's copy, which holds only in-frame ones; the method was immunoSEQ multiplex PCR. Among 150,000 or so clones listed, 89% were seen once. This TCR was sampled from an adult in good health. Sequencing used peripheral blood, obtained on day 0 of AZD1222 vaccination. V usage is TRBV7-9 and J usage is TRBJ2-1; D ambiguous. In nucleotides, the CDR3 is TGTGCCAGCAGCTCCGTGAGCTCCTACAATGAGCAGTTCTTC. It encodes CASSSVSSYNEQFF.